These T cell receptor beta chains were read from a single sample in a study of shared clonotypes between healthy human individuals. The table came from immunoSEQ multiplex PCR; TCRdb's copy has only in-frame clones and leaves some out. Among roughly 1,500,000 clones listed, approximately 98.5% were seen once. The sequenced material came from naive CD4+ T cells sorted from blood. These receptors all come from a man aged 25 to 40 in good health. The CDR3 runs from the conserved cysteine through the conserved F or W. The order of the fields is J gene, D gene, V gene, clone size, CDR3 protein, CDR3 DNA. D genes are given only for firm matches. Part of the rows lack a size; the others show once, few, many or a class for expanded clones.

J: TRBJ2-2
D: NA
V: TRBV11-2
size: once
CDR3: CASSLRGTGELFF
DNA: TGTGCCAGCAGCTTACGGGGCACCGGGGAGCTGTTTTTT

J: TRBJ2-3
D: NA
V: TRBV6-5
size: NA
CDR3: CASRTPGQDTQYF
DNA: TGTGCCAGCAGAACTCCGGGACAAGATACGCAGTATTTT

J: TRBJ1-5
D: NA
V: TRBV2
size: NA
CDR3: CASSDDGNQPQHF
DNA: TGTGCCAGCAGTGACGACGGCAATCAGCCCCAGCATTTT

J: TRBJ2-7
D: TRBD2
V: TRBV29-1
size: once
CDR3: CSGIAGPYEQYF
DNA: TGCAGCGGAATAGCGGGGCCCTACGAGCAGTACTTC

J: TRBJ1-2
D: NA
V: TRBV7-2
size: NA
CDR3: CASSPFSPGNYGYTF
DNA: TGTGCCAGCAGCCCCTTTTCACCGGGGAACTATGGCTACACCTTC

J: TRBJ1-2
D: NA
V: TRBV7-9
size: NA
CDR3: CASESNYGYTF
DNA: TGTGCCAGCGAAAGTAACTATGGCTACACCTTC

J: TRBJ2-5
D: TRBD2
V: TRBV6-5
size: NA
CDR3: CASSYGLAQKETQYF
DNA: TGTGCCAGCAGTTACGGACTAGCGCAAAAAGAGACCCAGTACTTC

J: TRBJ2-6
D: NA
V: TRBV27
size: NA
CDR3: CASCPQGFPSGANVLTF
DNA: TGTGCCAGCTGCCCACAGGGCTTCCCCTCTGGGGCCAACGTCCTGACTTTC

J: TRBJ2-3
D: TRBD2
V: TRBV6-4
size: NA
CDR3: CASSKSSGNTDTQYF
DNA: TGTGCCAGCAGTAAGTCTAGCGGTAACACAGATACGCAGTATTTT

J: TRBJ1-1
D: NA
V: TRBV11-2
size: NA
CDR3: CASSLDLWRSGGTEAFF
DNA: TGTGCCAGCAGCTTAGATCTTTGGAGGTCCGGGGGCACTGAAGCTTTCTTT

J: TRBJ2-7
D: NA
V: TRBV18
size: NA
CDR3: CASSPQMGTYEQYF
DNA: TGTGCCAGCTCTCCACAGATGGGTACCTACGAGCAGTACTTC

J: TRBJ2-3
D: NA
V: TRBV4-1
size: once
CDR3: CASSQGSAPMGTDTQYF
DNA: TGCGCCAGCAGCCAAGGTTCAGCCCCTATGGGCACAGATACGCAGTATTTT

J: TRBJ2-3
D: NA
V: TRBV2
size: NA
CDR3: CASSDSAATDTQYF
DNA: TGTGCCAGCAGTGACAGTGCGGCCACAGATACGCAGTATTTT

J: TRBJ2-1
D: TRBD2
V: TRBV10-3
size: NA
CDR3: CAIKTGTSGNYNEQFF
DNA: TGTGCCATCAAGACCGGGACTAGCGGGAACTACAATGAGCAGTTCTTC

J: TRBJ1-1
D: TRBD1
V: TRBV7-2
size: NA
CDR3: CASSFPLGQVVEAFF
DNA: TGTGCCAGCAGCTTCCCTCTGGGACAGGTTGTTGAAGCTTTCTTT

J: TRBJ1-5
D: NA
V: TRBV7-2
size: NA
CDR3: CASSLSLGGWNQPQHF
DNA: TGTGCCAGCAGCTTATCCCTAGGTGGCTGGAATCAGCCCCAGCATTTT

J: TRBJ1-3
D: NA
V: TRBV25-1
size: NA
CDR3: CASSQIDGNTIYF
DNA: TGTGCCAGCAGTCAAATAGATGGAAACACCATATATTTT

J: TRBJ1-5
D: NA
V: TRBV5-1
size: NA
CDR3: CASSLDGNQPQHF
DNA: TGCGCCAGCAGCCTGGATGGAAATCAGCCCCAGCATTTT

J: TRBJ1-3
D: NA
V: TRBV2
size: NA
CDR3: CATRGGGNTIYF
DNA: TGTGCCACCCGGGGAGGTGGAAACACCATATATTTT

J: TRBJ1-2
D: TRBD1
V: TRBV6-1
size: once
CDR3: CASSGERNRGSDGYTF
DNA: TGTGCCAGCAGTGGCGAAAGAAACAGGGGGTCGGATGGCTACACCTTC

J: TRBJ2-3
D: TRBD1
V: TRBV5-5
size: NA
CDR3: CASRPDRVGDTQYF
DNA: TGTGCCAGCAGACCGGACAGGGTAGGAGATACGCAGTATTTT

J: TRBJ2-1
D: NA
V: TRBV18
size: NA
CDR3: CASSPVHEQFF
DNA: TGTGCCAGCTCACCTGTTCATGAGCAGTTCTTC

J: TRBJ2-7
D: NA
V: TRBV5-1
size: NA
CDR3: CASSLVSSDYSYEQYF
DNA: TGCGCCAGCAGCTTGGTGTCGTCGGACTATTCCTACGAGCAGTACTTC

J: TRBJ2-5
D: NA
V: TRBV5-8
size: once
CDR3: CASSLGFAQETQYF
DNA: TGTGCCAGCAGCCTCGGTTTTGCCCAAGAGACCCAGTACTTC

J: TRBJ2-7
D: TRBD1
V: TRBV29-1
size: NA
CDR3: CSVLTGDYEQYF
DNA: TGCAGCGTTTTGACAGGGGACTACGAGCAGTACTTC

J: TRBJ2-3
D: NA
V: TRBV4-1
size: NA
CDR3: CASSQDGLAPDTQYF
DNA: TGCGCCAGCAGCCAAGATGGGCTAGCACCCGATACGCAGTATTTT

J: TRBJ2-7
D: NA
V: TRBV25-1
size: NA
CDR3: CASSELRGTYEQYF
DNA: TGTGCCAGCAGTGAACTCAGGGGCACCTACGAGCAGTACTTC

J: TRBJ2-1
D: NA
V: TRBV6-1
size: NA
CDR3: CATRGGNSYNEQFF
DNA: TGTGCCACAAGGGGCGGGAACTCGTACAATGAGCAGTTCTTC

J: TRBJ1-4
D: TRBD1
V: TRBV28
size: NA
CDR3: CASLQGVSNEKLFF
DNA: TGTGCCAGCCTTCAGGGGGTTAGTAATGAAAAACTGTTTTTT

J: TRBJ2-7
D: NA
V: TRBV6-7
size: NA
CDR3: CASRVLPYEQYF
DNA: TGTGCCAGCAGGGTCTTACCCTACGAGCAGTACTTC

J: TRBJ1-1
D: NA
V: TRBV5-1
size: NA
CDR3: CASRPIGMNTEAFF
DNA: TGCGCCAGCAGGCCGATAGGGATGAACACTGAAGCTTTCTTT

J: TRBJ2-7
D: NA
V: TRBV28
size: NA
CDR3: CASEGGGSSYEQYF
DNA: TGTGCCAGTGAAGGGGGTGGGAGCTCCTACGAGCAGTACTTC

J: TRBJ2-7
D: NA
V: TRBV7-9
size: NA
CDR3: CASSLVGSTYEQYF
DNA: TGTGCCAGCAGCTTAGTGGGGAGTACCTACGAGCAGTACTTC

J: TRBJ2-7
D: NA
V: TRBV11-2
size: NA
CDR3: CASSLSRRSYEQYF
DNA: TGTGCCAGCAGCTTAAGCCGGAGATCCTACGAGCAGTACTTC

J: TRBJ1-1
D: TRBD1
V: TRBV29-1
size: few
CDR3: CSVGQGSDTEAFF
DNA: TGCAGCGTCGGACAGGGGTCTGACACTGAAGCTTTCTTT

J: TRBJ2-5
D: NA
V: TRBV5-1
size: NA
CDR3: CASSFLARGGETQYF
DNA: TGCGCCAGCAGCTTCCTTGCGAGGGGCGGCGAGACCCAGTACTTC

J: TRBJ2-5
D: NA
V: TRBV6-6
size: NA
CDR3: CASSYLETQYF
DNA: TGTGCCAGCAGTTACCTAGAGACCCAGTACTTC

J: TRBJ2-1
D: TRBD2
V: TRBV9
size: NA
CDR3: CASSVGLGAVWREWSYNEQFF
DNA: TGTGCCAGCAGCGTAGGCTTAGGGGCGGTGTGGCGGGAGTGGTCCTACAATGAGCAGTTCTTC

J: TRBJ2-7
D: NA
V: TRBV28
size: NA
CDR3: CASRGRTSSYEQYF
DNA: TGTGCCAGCCGGGGTCGCACCTCCTCCTACGAGCAGTACTTC

J: TRBJ2-7
D: TRBD1
V: TRBV11-2
size: NA
CDR3: CASSSPTYPGTVLYEQYF
DNA: TGTGCCAGCAGCTCGCCAACTTACCCGGGGACAGTCCTCTACGAGCAGTACTTC

J: TRBJ1-5
D: NA
V: TRBV18
size: NA
CDR3: CASSRDISNQPQHF
DNA: TGTGCCAGCTCACGGGACATCAGCAATCAGCCCCAGCATTTT

J: TRBJ1-2
D: NA
V: TRBV28
size: NA
CDR3: CASSLKGNYGYTF
DNA: TGTGCCAGCAGTTTGAAGGGTAACTATGGCTACACCTTC

J: TRBJ2-5
D: NA
V: TRBV5-5
size: NA
CDR3: CASSLDRVRETQYF
DNA: TGTGCCAGCAGCTTGGACAGGGTAAGGGAGACCCAGTACTTC

J: TRBJ2-1
D: TRBD1
V: TRBV29-1
size: NA
CDR3: CSVEKVTGDNEQFF
DNA: TGCAGCGTTGAGAAGGTGACAGGGGACAATGAGCAGTTCTTC

J: TRBJ1-5
D: NA
V: TRBV19
size: NA
CDR3: CASSIDGLPFQHF
DNA: TGTGCCAGTAGTATAGATGGATTACCTTTCCAGCATTTT

J: TRBJ1-2
D: NA
V: TRBV28
size: NA
CDR3: CASSLGLEGYGYTF
DNA: TGTGCCAGCAGTTTGGGGTTAGAGGGCTATGGCTACACCTTC

J: TRBJ2-3
D: NA
V: TRBV6-5
size: NA
CDR3: CASSYQRGTDTQYF
DNA: TGTGCCAGCAGTTACCAGCGGGGCACAGATACGCAGTATTTT

J: TRBJ1-2
D: NA
V: TRBV7-8
size: few
CDR3: CASSLQVENYGYTF
DNA: TGTGCCAGCAGCTTACAGGTCGAGAACTATGGCTACACCTTC

J: TRBJ2-5
D: TRBD1
V: TRBV6-1
size: NA
CDR3: CASSRDRQETQYF
DNA: TGTGCCAGCAGTCGGGACAGACAAGAGACCCAGTACTTC

J: TRBJ2-6
D: TRBD2
V: TRBV27
size: once
CDR3: CASRPGGSSGANVLTF
DNA: TGTGCCAGCCGACCGGGAGGGTCCTCTGGGGCCAACGTCCTGACTTTC

J: TRBJ2-7
D: TRBD1
V: TRBV7-9
size: once
CDR3: CASSLDRPDYEQYF
DNA: TGTGCCAGCAGCTTGGACAGGCCTGACTACGAGCAGTACTTC